The rows below give T cell receptor beta chains drawn from one sample of a study of chemoradiotherapy in HPV16-positive cancers. Profiling relied on immunoSEQ multiplex PCR, and the TCRdb table lists in-frame clones only, not all of them. Here the sample spans a few thousand clones, around nine tenths being singletons. The source was tumor tissue, collected from a patient who underwent chemoradiotherapy. Receptor source: a human donor with HPV-associated anogenital cancer. Each CDR3 is given with its conserved first and last residue. The D gene is left open where the match is weak. Only part of the rows carry a size: once, few, many, or a class if the clone is expanded.

clone_size: -
v_call: TRBV2
d_call: -
j_call: TRBJ2-5
cdr3_aa: CASRYREYQETQYF
cdr3_nt: TGTGCCAGCAGGTACAGGGAGTACCAAGAGACCCAGTACTTC

clone_size: -
v_call: TRBV7-3
d_call: -
j_call: TRBJ2-3
cdr3_aa: CASSLTSGESDTQYF
cdr3_nt: TGTGCCAGCAGCTTAACGTCGGGGGAATCAGATACGCAGTATTTT

clone_size: -
v_call: TRBV11-3
d_call: -
j_call: TRBJ2-3
cdr3_aa: CASSLKVSGSDTQYF
cdr3_nt: TGTGCCAGCAGCTTAAAGGTCTCGGGATCAGATACGCAGTATTTT

clone_size: -
v_call: TRBV19
d_call: -
j_call: TRBJ2-1
cdr3_aa: CASQASSYNEQFF
cdr3_nt: TGTGCCAGTCAGGCGAGCTCCTACAATGAGCAGTTCTTC

clone_size: -
v_call: TRBV6-6
d_call: -
j_call: TRBJ2-5
cdr3_aa: CASRPRENQETQYF
cdr3_nt: TGTGCCAGCAGACCCAGGGAGAACCAAGAGACCCAGTACTTC

clone_size: -
v_call: TRBV6-6
d_call: TRBD2
j_call: TRBJ2-5
cdr3_aa: CASSSGTKETQYF
cdr3_nt: TGTGCCAGCAGTTCCGGGACTAAGGAGACCCAGTACTTC

clone_size: once
v_call: TRBV25-1
d_call: -
j_call: TRBJ2-3
cdr3_aa: CASSDTAVPDTQYF
cdr3_nt: TGTGCCAGCAGTGATACAGCGGTCCCAGATACGCAGTATTTT

clone_size: -
v_call: TRBV23-1
d_call: -
j_call: TRBJ2-1
cdr3_aa: CASSQSGGFCEFSSYNEQFF
cdr3_nt: TGCGCCAGCAGTCAATCCGGGGGCTTCTGTGAGTTCTCGTCCTACAATGAGCAGTTCTTC

clone_size: -
v_call: TRBV7-2
d_call: -
j_call: TRBJ2-6
cdr3_aa: CASSYGSSGANVLTF
cdr3_nt: TGTGCCAGCAGCTACGGATCCTCTGGGGCCAACGTCCTGACTTTC

clone_size: -
v_call: TRBV7-6
d_call: -
j_call: TRBJ2-1
cdr3_aa: CASSLPWRSYNEQFF
cdr3_nt: TGTGCCAGCAGCCTTCCCTGGCGCTCCTACAATGAGCAGTTCTTC

clone_size: once
v_call: TRBV11-3
d_call: -
j_call: TRBJ2-5
cdr3_aa: CASSFGETQYF
cdr3_nt: TGTGCCAGCAGCTTTGGAGAGACCCAGTACTTC

clone_size: -
v_call: TRBV28
d_call: -
j_call: TRBJ2-7
cdr3_aa: CASSSGPPYEQYF
cdr3_nt: TGTGCCAGCAGTTCGGGCCCTCCCTACGAGCAGTACTTC

clone_size: -
v_call: TRBV7-3
d_call: TRBD2
j_call: TRBJ2-5
cdr3_aa: CASSLGTSGRARETQYF
cdr3_nt: TGTGCCAGCAGCTTAGGGACTAGCGGGAGGGCCCGAGAGACCCAGTACTTC

clone_size: -
v_call: TRBV7-9
d_call: -
j_call: TRBJ2-1
cdr3_aa: CASSRPTYNEQFF
cdr3_nt: TGTGCCAGCAGTCGGCCAACCTACAATGAGCAGTTCTTC

clone_size: -
v_call: TRBV7-8
d_call: TRBD1
j_call: TRBJ2-2
cdr3_aa: CASSLERTGTGELFF
cdr3_nt: TGTGCCAGCAGCTTAGAGAGGACAGGGACCGGGGAGCTGTTTTTT

clone_size: -
v_call: TRBV5-4
d_call: -
j_call: TRBJ1-2
cdr3_aa: CASSLTGFYTF
cdr3_nt: TGTGCCAGCAGCTTGACAGGATTCTACACCTTC

clone_size: -
v_call: TRBV11-3
d_call: -
j_call: TRBJ2-5
cdr3_aa: CASSSRSGTDYGETQYF
cdr3_nt: TGTGCCAGCAGCTCTCGGTCGGGGACCGACTACGGCGAGACCCAGTACTTC

clone_size: -
v_call: TRBV10-3
d_call: TRBD1
j_call: TRBJ2-3
cdr3_aa: CAISEPQGVSTDTQYF
cdr3_nt: TGTGCCATCAGTGAGCCACAGGGGGTTAGCACAGATACGCAGTATTTT

clone_size: once
v_call: TRBV7-6
d_call: -
j_call: TRBJ1-4
cdr3_aa: CASSPTDLGDEKLFF
cdr3_nt: TGTGCCAGCAGCCCTACAGACCTTGGTGATGAAAAACTGTTTTTT

clone_size: -
v_call: TRBV11-3
d_call: -
j_call: TRBJ1-1
cdr3_aa: CASSLESGVVNEAFF
cdr3_nt: TGTGCCAGCAGCTTAGAGTCCGGGGTCGTGAATGAAGCTTTCTTT

clone_size: -
v_call: TRBV6-6
d_call: TRBD2
j_call: TRBJ2-1
cdr3_aa: CASSSAGTSVYNEQFF
cdr3_nt: TGTGCCAGCAGTTCCGCCGGGACTAGCGTCTACAATGAGCAGTTCTTC

clone_size: -
v_call: TRBV19
d_call: -
j_call: TRBJ2-3
cdr3_aa: CASSTDPGADTQYF
cdr3_nt: TGTGCCAGTAGTACAGACCCGGGGGCAGATACGCAGTATTTT

clone_size: -
v_call: TRBV9
d_call: TRBD2
j_call: TRBJ2-1
cdr3_aa: CASSVEASGRAGNEQFF
cdr3_nt: TGTGCCAGCAGCGTAGAGGCTAGCGGGAGGGCCGGCAATGAGCAGTTCTTC

clone_size: once
v_call: TRBV7-6
d_call: -
j_call: TRBJ1-1
cdr3_aa: CASSQGGYTEAFF
cdr3_nt: TGTGCCAGCAGCCAGGGAGGGTACACTGAAGCTTTCTTT

clone_size: -
v_call: TRBV7-3
d_call: TRBD2
j_call: TRBJ2-4
cdr3_aa: CASSLAGAKNIQYF
cdr3_nt: TGTGCCAGCAGTTTAGCGGGAGCCAAAAACATTCAGTACTTC

clone_size: -
v_call: TRBV15
d_call: TRBD2
j_call: TRBJ2-1
cdr3_aa: CATSSRREGWNEQFF
cdr3_nt: TGTGCCACCAGCTCCCGCCGGGAGGGGTGGAATGAGCAGTTCTTC

clone_size: -
v_call: TRBV6-6
d_call: -
j_call: TRBJ2-3
cdr3_aa: CASSYVWLGTDTQYF
cdr3_nt: TGTGCCAGCAGTTACGTATGGCTAGGCACAGATACGCAGTATTTT

clone_size: -
v_call: TRBV5-6
d_call: -
j_call: TRBJ2-7
cdr3_aa: CASSLDRSSYEQYF
cdr3_nt: TGTGCCAGCAGCTTGGACAGAAGCTCCTACGAGCAGTACTTC

clone_size: -
v_call: TRBV29-1
d_call: TRBD2
j_call: TRBJ2-3
cdr3_aa: CSVVGLAGVWGTDTQYF
cdr3_nt: TGCAGCGTGGTAGGACTAGCGGGAGTCTGGGGCACAGATACGCAGTATTTT

clone_size: few
v_call: TRBV19
d_call: TRBD2
j_call: TRBJ2-1
cdr3_aa: CASSVGGRPGNEQFF
cdr3_nt: TGTGCCAGTAGCGTAGGCGGGAGACCTGGCAATGAGCAGTTCTTC

clone_size: -
v_call: TRBV7-9
d_call: -
j_call: TRBJ2-7
cdr3_aa: CASSLESYEQYF
cdr3_nt: TGTGCCAGCAGCTTAGAGTCCTACGAGCAGTACTTC

clone_size: few
v_call: TRBV4-1
d_call: TRBD2
j_call: TRBJ2-2
cdr3_aa: CASSQEPTSVSGELFF
cdr3_nt: TGCGCCAGCAGCCAAGAGCCGACTAGCGTCTCCGGGGAGCTGTTTTTT

clone_size: -
v_call: TRBV18
d_call: -
j_call: TRBJ1-1
cdr3_aa: CASSPLDRVGGGDTEAFF
cdr3_nt: TGTGCCAGCTCACCGCTTGATAGGGTCGGGGGGGGTGACACTGAAGCTTTCTTT

clone_size: -
v_call: TRBV25-1
d_call: -
j_call: TRBJ2-7
cdr3_aa: CASSRGDYEQYF
cdr3_nt: TGTGCCAGCAGTAGAGGGGACTACGAGCAGTACTTC

clone_size: -
v_call: TRBV19
d_call: TRBD2
j_call: TRBJ2-2
cdr3_aa: CASSADPSGGTGELFF
cdr3_nt: TGTGCCAGTAGTGCCGATCCTAGCGGGGGCACCGGGGAGCTGTTTTTT

clone_size: -
v_call: TRBV6-4
d_call: TRBD1
j_call: TRBJ2-1
cdr3_aa: CASSDTRGQGLRAEQFF
cdr3_nt: TGTGCCAGCAGTGACACGAGGGGACAGGGGTTAAGGGCCGAGCAGTTCTTC

clone_size: -
v_call: TRBV5-1
d_call: -
j_call: TRBJ2-2
cdr3_aa: CASSLTGNTGELFF
cdr3_nt: TGCGCCAGCAGCTTGACAGGGAACACCGGGGAGCTGTTTTTT

clone_size: -
v_call: TRBV6-6
d_call: -
j_call: TRBJ2-7
cdr3_aa: CASSDEGEQYF
cdr3_nt: TGTGCCAGCAGCGACGAGGGCGAGCAGTACTTC

clone_size: -
v_call: TRBV7-2
d_call: -
j_call: TRBJ2-3
cdr3_aa: CASSLRDPPMTTDTQYF
cdr3_nt: TGTGCCAGCAGCTTAAGGGATCCTCCGATGACCACAGATACGCAGTATTTT

clone_size: -
v_call: TRBV27
d_call: TRBD2
j_call: TRBJ2-3
cdr3_aa: CASSLRGLAGGHYTDTQYF
cdr3_nt: TGTGCCAGCAGTTTAAGGGGGCTAGCGGGAGGCCACTACACAGATACGCAGTATTTT

clone_size: -
v_call: TRBV28
d_call: -
j_call: TRBJ2-2
cdr3_aa: CASQFSWGAGELFF
cdr3_nt: TGTGCCAGCCAGTTTAGTTGGGGAGCCGGGGAGCTGTTTTTT

clone_size: -
v_call: TRBV25-1
d_call: -
j_call: TRBJ2-7
cdr3_aa: CASPDTGDYEQYF
cdr3_nt: TGTGCCAGCCCTGATACGGGGGACTACGAGCAGTACTTC

clone_size: -
v_call: TRBV5-1
d_call: -
j_call: TRBJ2-5
cdr3_aa: CASSPGPRGTQYF
cdr3_nt: TGCGCCAGCAGCCCTGGGCCTCGGGGGACCCAGTACTTC

clone_size: -
v_call: TRBV28
d_call: TRBD2
j_call: TRBJ2-1
cdr3_aa: CASSLGGRGNEQFF
cdr3_nt: TGTGCCAGCAGTTTGGGCGGGAGGGGGAATGAGCAGTTCTTC

clone_size: -
v_call: TRBV18
d_call: TRBD1
j_call: TRBJ2-7
cdr3_aa: CASSADRGKYEQYF
cdr3_nt: TGTGCCAGCTCAGCTGACAGGGGAAAGTACGAGCAGTACTTC

clone_size: once
v_call: TRBV9
d_call: -
j_call: TRBJ2-2
cdr3_aa: CASSVAAGHTGELFF
cdr3_nt: TGTGCCAGCAGCGTAGCGGCGGGACACACCGGGGAGCTGTTTTTT

clone_size: few
v_call: TRBV27
d_call: -
j_call: TRBJ2-7
cdr3_aa: CASSLIAGRSYEQYF
cdr3_nt: TGTGCCAGCAGTTTAATTGCAGGAAGGTCCTACGAGCAGTACTTC

clone_size: -
v_call: TRBV28
d_call: -
j_call: TRBJ1-4
cdr3_aa: CASSMIWNEKLFF
cdr3_nt: TGTGCCAGCAGTATGATATGGAATGAAAAACTGTTTTTT

clone_size: -
v_call: TRBV28
d_call: -
j_call: TRBJ1-1
cdr3_aa: CASSLSPNTEAFF
cdr3_nt: TGTGCCAGCAGTTTATCCCCTAACACTGAAGCTTTCTTT

clone_size: -
v_call: TRBV13
d_call: -
j_call: TRBJ1-2
cdr3_aa: CASSAIREHYGYTF
cdr3_nt: TGTGCCAGCAGCGCGATCAGGGAACACTATGGCTACACCTTC

clone_size: once
v_call: TRBV4-1
d_call: -
j_call: TRBJ2-1
cdr3_aa: CASSLGIEQFF
cdr3_nt: TGCGCCAGCAGCCTCGGTATTGAGCAGTTCTTC

clone_size: -
v_call: TRBV4-3
d_call: -
j_call: TRBJ2-7
cdr3_aa: CASSQDTGTYEQYF
cdr3_nt: TGCGCCAGCAGCCAAGATACAGGAACGTACGAGCAGTACTTC

clone_size: few
v_call: TRBV6-4
d_call: TRBD1
j_call: TRBJ2-5
cdr3_aa: CASSETGPVETQYF
cdr3_nt: TGTGCCAGCAGTGAGACAGGGCCTGTGGAGACCCAGTACTTC

clone_size: -
v_call: TRBV7-9
d_call: -
j_call: TRBJ2-3
cdr3_aa: CASSASGGGTDTQYF
cdr3_nt: TGTGCCAGCAGCGCGAGCGGAGGGGGCACAGATACGCAGTATTTT